The rows below give T cell receptor beta chains drawn from one sample of a study of T cell responses to AZD1222 COVID-19 vaccine. The data were produced by immunoSEQ multiplex PCR, yet TCRdb's version contains in-frame clones alone and is incomplete. The table has 150,000 to 200,000 clones, 85% to 90% seen once; the top ten hold roughly 10%. Material: peripheral blood, obtained 28 days after the second AZD1222 dose. These receptors came from an adult who received the AZD1222 COVID-19 vaccine. The CDR3 runs from the conserved cysteine through the conserved F or W. The D gene is left open where the match is weak.

length: 13
V: TRBV30
D: -
J: TRBJ1-4
CDR3: CAWRDSFNEKLFF

length: 15
V: TRBV7-2
D: -
J: TRBJ2-5
CDR3: CASSPHQGTQETQYF

length: 15
V: TRBV28
D: -
J: TRBJ1-2
CDR3: CASSLLQGPNYGYTF

length: 14
V: TRBV25-1
D: TRBD2
J: TRBJ2-5
CDR3: CASSTRGLGFTQYF

length: 15
V: TRBV5-1
D: TRBD1
J: TRBJ2-7
CDR3: CASSFGGTGAYEQYF

length: 14
V: TRBV7-2
D: -
J: TRBJ1-2
CDR3: CASSFRQANYGYTF

length: 13
V: TRBV6-5
D: -
J: TRBJ1-2
CDR3: CASSYDGNYGYTF

length: 14
V: TRBV7-2
D: -
J: TRBJ2-1
CDR3: CASSGLSSYNEQFF

length: 16
V: TRBV19
D: TRBD1
J: TRBJ1-5
CDR3: CASSMAGQGASGTQHF

length: 15
V: TRBV5-1
D: TRBD2
J: TRBJ2-7
CDR3: CASRPGTSGVVVPYF

length: 15
V: TRBV18
D: -
J: TRBJ1-2
CDR3: CASSFGTGLHYGYTF

length: 14
V: TRBV10-3
D: TRBD2
J: TRBJ2-5
CDR3: CAISESGLGETQYF

length: 11
V: TRBV20-1
D: -
J: TRBJ2-1
CDR3: CSGSRADEQFF

length: 15
V: TRBV18
D: -
J: TRBJ2-3
CDR3: CASSPLEEGTDTQYF

length: 16
V: TRBV15
D: TRBD1
J: TRBJ1-2
CDR3: CATSRDRGDRAGGYTF

length: 14
V: TRBV6-2/TRBV6-3
D: -
J: TRBJ1-2
CDR3: CASSPRRELYGYTF

length: 16
V: TRBV5-6
D: -
J: TRBJ2-3
CDR3: CASSFSTFSSTDTQYF

length: 14
V: TRBV19
D: -
J: TRBJ2-3
CDR3: CASSIGAATDTQYF

length: 16
V: TRBV19
D: -
J: TRBJ1-3
CDR3: CASSIRTESSGNTIYF

length: 13
V: TRBV6-5
D: -
J: TRBJ2-1
CDR3: CATTPGGYSEQFF

length: 15
V: TRBV6-5
D: -
J: TRBJ2-5
CDR3: CASSYTGQSQETQYF

length: 14
V: TRBV19
D: -
J: TRBJ1-5
CDR3: CASSMWDGDQPQHF

length: 16
V: TRBV4-1
D: -
J: TRBJ2-3
CDR3: CASSRPGGGDTDTQYF

length: 15
V: TRBV27
D: TRBD1
J: TRBJ1-6
CDR3: CASSRSRAGGLPLHF

length: 13
V: TRBV7-3
D: -
J: TRBJ1-1
CDR3: CASSLERATEAFF

length: 14
V: TRBV11-2
D: -
J: TRBJ1-1
CDR3: CASSWTDSGTEAFF

length: 16
V: TRBV28
D: -
J: TRBJ2-4
CDR3: CASSSSRILAKNIQYF

length: 12
V: TRBV7-9
D: -
J: TRBJ2-7
CDR3: CASSSDSAEQYF

length: 13
V: TRBV2
D: -
J: TRBJ2-1
CDR3: CASSGAGDHEQFF

length: 15
V: TRBV19
D: -
J: TRBJ1-2
CDR3: CASSMQGGGGYGYTF

length: 13
V: TRBV24-1
D: -
J: TRBJ1-2
CDR3: CATRGTAVDGYTF

length: 14
V: TRBV5-8
D: TRBD2
J: TRBJ2-7
CDR3: CASSSLAGMSEQYF

length: 17
V: TRBV6-2/TRBV6-3
D: TRBD1
J: TRBJ1-5
CDR3: CASSWTGTEEVGQPQHF

length: 15
V: TRBV5-1
D: -
J: TRBJ2-6
CDR3: CASSFETSGANVLTF

length: 15
V: TRBV5-1
D: -
J: TRBJ2-3
CDR3: CASNLDGRGPDTQYF

length: 14
V: TRBV6-5
D: TRBD1
J: TRBJ1-1
CDR3: CASSTRTGESEAFF

length: 16
V: TRBV5-1
D: TRBD2
J: TRBJ2-7
CDR3: CASRMTSGGSTYEQYF

length: 14
V: TRBV6-5
D: TRBD2
J: TRBJ2-3
CDR3: CASTMTSRTDTQYF

length: 15
V: TRBV19
D: TRBD1
J: TRBJ1-5
CDR3: CASRDRGVGNQPQHF

length: 15
V: TRBV3-1/TRBV3-2
D: TRBD1
J: TRBJ1-6
CDR3: CASSQRAGGYSPLHF

length: 13
V: TRBV29-1
D: -
J: TRBJ1-1
CDR3: CSVWVVGETEAFF

length: 14
V: TRBV2
D: -
J: TRBJ1-5
CDR3: CASSRDRSNQPQHF

length: 15
V: TRBV3-1/TRBV3-2
D: TRBD2
J: TRBJ2-1
CDR3: CASSQSTSGYNEQFF

length: 15
V: TRBV7-9
D: TRBD1
J: TRBJ1-2
CDR3: CASSVHSGTGFGYTF

length: 14
V: TRBV7-2
D: TRBD1
J: TRBJ1-2
CDR3: CASTLTGPNYGYTF

length: 16
V: TRBV7-2
D: TRBD2
J: TRBJ2-1
CDR3: CASSLASSGGVQEQFF

length: 16
V: TRBV5-4
D: TRBD1
J: TRBJ1-2
CDR3: CASSRDRVASNYGYTF

length: 17
V: TRBV19
D: -
J: TRBJ1-3
CDR3: CASSTHLGGTTGNTIYF

length: 11
V: TRBV6-5
D: -
J: TRBJ1-6
CDR3: CATTSTSPLHF

length: 15
V: TRBV7-3
D: -
J: TRBJ1-2
CDR3: CASILGGQGPGGYTF

length: 15
V: TRBV14
D: TRBD2
J: TRBJ2-1
CDR3: CASSQDLAGGNEQFF

length: 15
V: TRBV19
D: -
J: TRBJ1-2
CDR3: CASSLDSGKVSGYTF

length: 16
V: TRBV18
D: -
J: TRBJ2-5
CDR3: CASSPRTATYQETQYF